Below, 3 T cell receptor beta chains from the same sample are listed, as sequenced in a study of OX40 agonist ivuxolimab in advanced cancers. Assay: immunoSEQ multiplex PCR; the TCRdb copy retains only in-frame clones and omits some. The data show around 100,000 clones, about 87% seen once. Sample: CD4+ or CD8+ T cells sorted from blood, taken in a trial of the OX40 agonist ivuxolimab. These TCRs come from an adult with an advanced solid tumor such as melanoma, head and neck, liver or kidney cancer.

The rearrangement joins TRBV18 to TRBJ2-7; 8 bases agree with TRBD1. CDR1 is KGHSH and CDR2 is LQKENI in the germline V gene. V lost 4 bases and J lost 4; bases outside the gene matches: 6. CDR3 length equals 14 residues. Here the CDR3 reads CASSLSGQVYEQYF. Here the CDR3 DNA reads TGTGCCAGCTCACTTTCGGGACAGGTTTACGAGCAGTACTTC.

V is TRBV5-1 and J is TRBJ2-6; D possibly corresponds to TRBD1 (6 bases). Looked up from germline, CDR1 is SGHRS and CDR2 is YFSETQ. V was cut by 1 base and J by 4 bases, with 24 bases left in between. The CDR3 covers 20 residues. Here the CDR3 DNA reads TGCGCCAGCAGCTTGTTTAGTGCAGCCTCCAGGGGCGGCGGGGCCAACGTCCTGACTTTC. Translating it yields CASSLFSAASRGGGANVLTF.

The chain is built from TRBV6-6 and TRBJ1-2; possibly TRBD1 for D (6 bases). Trimming pared 5 bases from V and 3 bases from J, leaving 7 bases between. The CDR3 runs 12 residues. In germline, CDR1 is MNHNY, CDR2 SVGAGI (reference sequence). CDR3 amino acids: CASSRQDYGYTF. CDR3 coding DNA: TGTGCCAGCAGTAGACAGGACTATGGCTACACCTTC.